This TCR beta chain was recorded in a study of OX40 agonist ivuxolimab in advanced cancers. Across the study: Ivuxolimab was delivered to patients intravenously every 2 weeks at doses spanning 0.01 to 10 mg/kg. Previous treatment with anti-PD-1, anti-PD-L1 or anti-CTLA-4 therapy was allowed; 35% to 50% had received some. Every patient in dose escalation had hepatocellular carcinoma, melanoma, renal cell or head and neck cancer.

The V end was cut by 3 bases, the J end by 7 bases, with 9 bases between. Germline V gives CDR1 KGHSH, CDR2 LQKENI. The CDR3 totals 12 residues. Measured with immunoSEQ multiplex PCR; TCRdb has only the in-frame clones, and not every one. This sample has under 85,000 clones; approximately 83% occur once, and the top ten carry under 2.5%. This specimen was CD4+ or CD8+ T cells sorted from blood, taken in a trial of the OX40 agonist ivuxolimab. The clonotype was recovered from an adult with an advanced solid tumor such as melanoma, head and neck, liver or kidney cancer. This chain joins TRBV18 and TRBJ1-1; D unclear. The CDR3, as DNA: TGTGCCAGCTCACCCTCTCTGAATGAAGCTTTCTTT. This gives the protein CASSPSLNEAFF. Drawing the rest from reference TRBV18 and TRBJ1-1, the complete variable domain is NAGVMQNPRHLVRRRGQEARLRCSPMKGHSHVYWYRQLPEEGLKFMVYLQKENIIDESGMPKERFSAEFPKEGPSILRIQQVVRGDSAAYFCASSPSLNEAFFGQGTRLTVV.